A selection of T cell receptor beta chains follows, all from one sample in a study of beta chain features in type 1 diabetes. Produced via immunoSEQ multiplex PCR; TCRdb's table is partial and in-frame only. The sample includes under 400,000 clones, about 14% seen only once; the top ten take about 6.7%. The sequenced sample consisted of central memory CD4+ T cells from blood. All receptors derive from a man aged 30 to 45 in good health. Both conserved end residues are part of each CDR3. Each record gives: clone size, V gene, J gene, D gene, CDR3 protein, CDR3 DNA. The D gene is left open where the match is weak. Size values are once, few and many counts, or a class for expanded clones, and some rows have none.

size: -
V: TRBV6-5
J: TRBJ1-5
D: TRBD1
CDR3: CASSYGDRLLWQPQHF
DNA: TGTGCCAGCAGTTACGGGGACAGACTCCTTTGGCAGCCCCAGCATTTT

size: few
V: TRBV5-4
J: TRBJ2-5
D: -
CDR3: CASSLGVSVQETQYF
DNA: TGTGCCAGCAGCTTGGGTGTGTCAGTGCAAGAGACCCAGTACTTC

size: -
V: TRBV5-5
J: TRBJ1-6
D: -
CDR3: CASSFLGGLDSPLHF
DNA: TGTGCCAGCAGCTTCCTTGGGGGGCTGGATTCACCCCTCCACTTT

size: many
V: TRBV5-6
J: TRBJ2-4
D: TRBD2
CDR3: CASSGRDKNIQYF
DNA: TGTGCCAGCAGCGGGAGGGACAAAAACATTCAGTACTTC

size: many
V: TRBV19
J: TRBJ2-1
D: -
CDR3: CASTVGAGWGNNEQFF
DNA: TGTGCCAGTACCGTTGGGGCAGGGTGGGGTAACAATGAGCAGTTCTTC

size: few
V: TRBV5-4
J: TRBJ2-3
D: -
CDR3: CASSPWAEDTQYF
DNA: TGTGCCAGCAGCCCGTGGGCGGAAGATACGCAGTATTTT

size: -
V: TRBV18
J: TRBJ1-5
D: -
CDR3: CASSGDKDQPQHF
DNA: TGTGCCAGCTCAGGGGACAAGGATCAGCCCCAGCATTTT

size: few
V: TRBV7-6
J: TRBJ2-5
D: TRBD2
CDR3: CASSRLAGYEETQYF
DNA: TGTGCCAGCAGTCGACTAGCGGGTTACGAAGAGACCCAGTACTTC

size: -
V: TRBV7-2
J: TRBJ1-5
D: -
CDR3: CASSLKSIGSGTRNQPQHF
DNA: TGTGCCAGCAGCTTAAAGTCTATAGGTTCTGGAACCAGAAATCAGCCCCAGCATTTT

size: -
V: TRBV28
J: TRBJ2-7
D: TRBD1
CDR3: CASSNGQGKNEQYF
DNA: TGTGCCAGCAGCAACGGACAGGGTAAAAACGAGCAGTACTTC

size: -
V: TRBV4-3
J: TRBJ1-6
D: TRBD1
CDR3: CASSQGQDNSPLHF
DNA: TGCGCCAGCAGCCAGGGACAGGACAATTCACCCCTCCACTTT

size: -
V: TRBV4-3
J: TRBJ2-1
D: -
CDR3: CASSQSGTNRLNEQFF
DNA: TGCGCCAGCAGTCAGTCGGGCACGAACCGCCTCAATGAGCAGTTCTTC